The clone carrying this TCR beta chain was picked up one time. Its antigen remains unknown. This sample is drawn from a study of T cell responses to AZD1222 COVID-19 vaccine. Study-wide findings and caveats: Close to half of spike-specific TCRs reportedly recognize unmutated variant regions. In a largely white British group with more females than males, clonal diversity was possibly underestimated. Baseline testing showed seropositivity in only a handful of AZD1222 recipients.

TCRdb's copy holds only in-frame clones and misses some; the assay was immunoSEQ multiplex PCR. This sample has 150,000 to 180,000 clones; about nine tenths occur once, and the top ten carry 15% to 20%. Germline V gives CDR1 SGHRS, CDR2 YFSETQ. CDR3 length: 13 amino acids. Trimming removed 0 bases at V and 2 bases at J, with 5 bases between. The TCR originated in an adult in good health. The material was peripheral blood, obtained on day 0 of AZD1222 vaccination. The chain joins TRBV5-1 to TRBJ1-2, with D unclear. Written as DNA, the CDR3 is TGCGCCAGCAGCTTGGACACGAACTATGGCTACACCTTC. It codes for CASSLDTNYGYTF.